This TCR beta chain was sequenced for a study of Tregs in tolerant kidney transplant recipients. Germline V lookup: CDR1 SGHNT, CDR2 YENEEA. CDR3 length: 13 residues. Trimming stripped 1 base from V and 7 bases from J, with 9 bases between. The table came from immunoSEQ multiplex PCR; TCRdb's copy has only in-frame clones and leaves some out. The sample includes about 8,600 clones, about 45% of them seen just once. This clone has only a few counts. Its antigen remains unidentified. This TCR was sampled from a human donor in good health. The V call is TRBV11-3, the J call TRBJ2-3, with D unclear. The sample was CD4+ T cells from blood cultured with allogeneic cells. Here the CDR3 DNA reads TGTGCCAGCAGCTTAGCTCCCCCGAATACGCAGTATTTT. The encoded protein is CASSLAPPNTQYF. Full variable domain (missing parts from reference TRBV11-3 and TRBJ2-3): EAGVVQSPRYKIIEKKQPVAFWCNPISGHNTLYWYLQNLGQGPELLIRYENEEAVDDSQLPKDRFSAERLKGVDSTLKIQPAELGDSAVYLCASSLAPPNTQYFGPGTRLTVL.